This T cell receptor beta chain was recorded in a study of technical replicates of blood from a few donors. Generated by immunoSEQ multiplex PCR, the TCRdb table keeps only in-frame clones and is missing some. The sample consists of nearly 90,000 clones, approximately 95% of them appearing once. The germline CDR1 and CDR2 sequences are LNHDA and SQIVND (reference sequence). This CDR3 has 15 residues. V was clipped by 9 bases and J by 4 bases; unmatched bases: 12. The gene calls are TRBV19 and TRBJ1-5; 7 positions match TRBD1. The source material was T cells isolated from PBMCs. The TCR was taken from a human donor in good health. The CDR3 reads CASLNLGTANQPQHF. CDR3 coding DNA: TGTGCCAGCCTCAACCTGGGGACAGCGAATCAGCCCCAGCATTTT.